A selection of T cell receptor beta chains follows, all from one sample in a study of beta chain features in type 1 diabetes. TCRdb keeps only in-frame clones here, not all; method: immunoSEQ multiplex PCR. The data contain 200,000 to 250,000 clones, 11% of them seen just once; the ten biggest clones take up approximately 1.3%. The material sequenced was central memory CD4+ T cells from blood. These receptors were taken from a man between 18 and 29 years old in good health. The CDR3 runs from the conserved cysteine through the conserved F or W. The D gene is left open where the match is weak. For some rows the clone size is stated as once, few or many, or as a class when expanded; others skip it.

V gene: TRBV13
J gene: TRBJ1-1
clone size: few
D gene: TRBD1
CDR3 DNA: TGTGCCAGCAGTCGTGACAGGGGAAACACTGAAGCTTTCTTT
CDR3 protein: CASSRDRGNTEAFF

V gene: TRBV5-1
J gene: TRBJ2-3
clone size: few
D gene: .
CDR3 DNA: TGCGCCAGCAGCTTGGCCGTAGACACACGCCGATATGCGCAGTATTTT
CDR3 protein: CASSLAVDTRRYAQYF

V gene: TRBV29-1
J gene: TRBJ2-7
clone size: .
D gene: TRBD2
CDR3 DNA: TGCAGCGTTGACCGGGGGACTAGCTCCTACGAGCAGTACTTC
CDR3 protein: CSVDRGTSSYEQYF

V gene: TRBV21-1
J gene: TRBJ2-5
clone size: many
D gene: .
CDR3 DNA: TGTGCCAGCAGCGGCGGACTAGCGGGAGATAGGGAGACCCAGTACTTC
CDR3 protein: CASSGGLAGDRETQYF

V gene: TRBV9
J gene: TRBJ2-1
clone size: .
D gene: TRBD2
CDR3 DNA: TGTGCCAGCAGCTCCGGGACTAGCGCTTACAATGAGCAGTTCTTC
CDR3 protein: CASSSGTSAYNEQFF

V gene: TRBV28
J gene: TRBJ1-2
clone size: .
D gene: .
CDR3 DNA: TGTGCCAGCGGGACAAGGGAAACTAACTATGGCTACACCTTC
CDR3 protein: CASGTRETNYGYTF

V gene: TRBV28
J gene: TRBJ1-5
clone size: .
D gene: .
CDR3 DNA: TGTGCCAGCAGTTCGGGCGGGGGGAATCAGCCCCAGCATTTT
CDR3 protein: CASSSGGGNQPQHF

V gene: TRBV30
J gene: TRBJ1-1
clone size: .
D gene: TRBD1
CDR3 DNA: TGTGCCTGGAGTAACAGGGGCGGTGAAGCTTTCTTT
CDR3 protein: CAWSNRGGEAFF

V gene: TRBV29-1
J gene: TRBJ2-7
clone size: many
D gene: .
CDR3 DNA: TGCAGCGTCTCTATTGACACGAACTCCTACGAGCAGTACTTC
CDR3 protein: CSVSIDTNSYEQYF

V gene: TRBV6-5
J gene: TRBJ1-1
clone size: .
D gene: .
CDR3 DNA: TGTGCCAGCACCGCGAACACTGAAGCTTTCTTT
CDR3 protein: CASTANTEAFF

V gene: TRBV27
J gene: TRBJ1-3
clone size: many
D gene: TRBD1
CDR3 DNA: TGTGCCAGCAGGCCCTGGACAGGGTCTGGAAACACCATATATTTT
CDR3 protein: CASRPWTGSGNTIYF

V gene: TRBV10-3
J gene: TRBJ2-5
clone size: few
D gene: .
CDR3 DNA: TGTGCCATCAGGGGCGAAACTCAAGAGACCCAGTACTTC
CDR3 protein: CAIRGETQETQYF

V gene: TRBV14
J gene: TRBJ2-1
clone size: .
D gene: .
CDR3 DNA: TGTGCCAGCAGCCCCTCTTGGGGGACCGAGGGCGACAATGAGCAGTTCTTC
CDR3 protein: CASSPSWGTEGDNEQFF

V gene: TRBV7-8
J gene: TRBJ1-5
clone size: many
D gene: .
CDR3 DNA: TGTGCCAGCAGCCCCCGAGCGGATAGCAATCAGCCCCAGCATTTT
CDR3 protein: CASSPRADSNQPQHF

V gene: TRBV5-1
J gene: TRBJ2-7
clone size: few
D gene: .
CDR3 DNA: TGCGCCAGCAGCTTTACCAGGGACTACGAGCAGTACTTC
CDR3 protein: CASSFTRDYEQYF

V gene: TRBV27
J gene: TRBJ1-5
clone size: few
D gene: .
CDR3 DNA: TGTGCCAGCAGTTTGACAGACAATCAGCCCCAGCATTTT
CDR3 protein: CASSLTDNQPQHF

V gene: TRBV5-4
J gene: TRBJ1-1
clone size: .
D gene: .
CDR3 DNA: TGTGCCAGCAGCTTGGACATCTCCAGCACTGAAGCTTTCTTT
CDR3 protein: CASSLDISSTEAFF

V gene: TRBV9
J gene: TRBJ1-2
clone size: few
D gene: .
CDR3 DNA: TGTGCCAGCAGCCCGGGGACGGAATCTAACTATGGCTACACCTTC
CDR3 protein: CASSPGTESNYGYTF

V gene: TRBV4-1
J gene: TRBJ2-4
clone size: .
D gene: TRBD1
CDR3 DNA: TGCGCCAGCAGCCAAGGAAGTACAGGGGAGGCCAAAAACATTCAGTACTTC
CDR3 protein: CASSQGSTGEAKNIQYF

V gene: TRBV29-1
J gene: TRBJ2-3
clone size: .
D gene: .
CDR3 DNA: TGCAGCGTTGAACTAACTGACACAGATACGCAGTATTTT
CDR3 protein: CSVELTDTDTQYF

V gene: TRBV6-5
J gene: TRBJ2-3
clone size: .
D gene: .
CDR3 DNA: TGTGCCAGCAGTTACTCGATGATGGCAGATACGCAGTATTTT
CDR3 protein: CASSYSMMADTQYF

V gene: TRBV7-3
J gene: TRBJ1-1
clone size: few
D gene: TRBD1
CDR3 DNA: TGTGCCAGCAGCCGGGACAGACATACTGAAGCTTTCTTT
CDR3 protein: CASSRDRHTEAFF

V gene: TRBV30
J gene: TRBJ1-5
clone size: few
D gene: TRBD1
CDR3 DNA: TGTGCCTGGAGTCGTCAGGGGGCAATAGGCAATCAGCCCCAGCATTTT
CDR3 protein: CAWSRQGAIGNQPQHF

V gene: TRBV7-9
J gene: TRBJ2-7
clone size: few
D gene: .
CDR3 DNA: TGTGCCAGCAACCCTGGACCCCAGGTGGGGGAGCAGTACTTC
CDR3 protein: CASNPGPQVGEQYF

V gene: TRBV30
J gene: TRBJ2-3
clone size: .
D gene: .
CDR3 DNA: TGTGCCTGGAGGCAGGGGCGTAGCACAGATACGCAGTATTTT
CDR3 protein: CAWRQGRSTDTQYF

V gene: TRBV4-2
J gene: TRBJ1-4
clone size: few
D gene: TRBD1
CDR3 DNA: TGTGCCAGCAGCGAGGGGACAGATTTTAATGAAAAACTGTTTTTT
CDR3 protein: CASSEGTDFNEKLFF

V gene: TRBV13
J gene: TRBJ2-7
clone size: .
D gene: TRBD1
CDR3 DNA: TGTGCCAGCAGCTTATTGGGGACAGGGGGCAACGAGCAGTACTTC
CDR3 protein: CASSLLGTGGNEQYF

V gene: TRBV11-1
J gene: TRBJ2-3
clone size: few
D gene: .
CDR3 DNA: TGTGCCAGCAGCCCGGTTGCGGATACGCAGTATTTT
CDR3 protein: CASSPVADTQYF

V gene: TRBV6-5
J gene: TRBJ1-2
clone size: .
D gene: .
CDR3 DNA: TGTGCCAGCAGCCCGGGACTTAACTATGGCTACACCTTC
CDR3 protein: CASSPGLNYGYTF

V gene: TRBV27
J gene: TRBJ2-7
clone size: few
D gene: .
CDR3 DNA: TGTGCCAGCTGTTTACTAGGGCCGGAGATGGGGTACGAGCAGTACTTC
CDR3 protein: CASCLLGPEMGYEQYF

V gene: TRBV7-7
J gene: TRBJ2-5
clone size: .
D gene: TRBD2
CDR3 DNA: TGTGCCAGCAGCCCCTCTAGCGGGATCCAAGAGACCCAGTACTTC
CDR3 protein: CASSPSSGIQETQYF

V gene: TRBV10-3
J gene: TRBJ1-4
clone size: medium-sized
D gene: .
CDR3 DNA: TGTGCCACGGCCGGGGGGAAGGATGAAAAACTGTTTTTT
CDR3 protein: CATAGGKDEKLFF

V gene: TRBV6-5
J gene: TRBJ2-1
clone size: .
D gene: .
CDR3 DNA: TGTGCCAGCAGTTTCCGAGGGAGGCGCGACGAGCAGTTCTTC
CDR3 protein: CASSFRGRRDEQFF

V gene: TRBV28
J gene: TRBJ1-2
clone size: many
D gene: TRBD1
CDR3 DNA: TGTGCCAGCAGTCGTAGACAGGGGGCAGCCCTTGGCTACACCTTC
CDR3 protein: CASSRRQGAALGYTF

V gene: TRBV29-1
J gene: TRBJ2-3
clone size: few
D gene: .
CDR3 DNA: TGCAGCGTTGATAAGGGGTTAGATACGCAGTATTTT
CDR3 protein: CSVDKGLDTQYF

V gene: TRBV29-1
J gene: TRBJ2-5
clone size: few
D gene: TRBD1
CDR3 DNA: TGCAGCGTTGGCGAGGGCAGGGGGCGAGAGCAGTACTTC
CDR3 protein: CSVGEGRGREQYF

V gene: TRBV7-9
J gene: TRBJ2-4
clone size: few
D gene: .
CDR3 DNA: TGTGCCAGCAGCCCGGGACCGACGCTAGCCAAAAACATTCAGTACTTC
CDR3 protein: CASSPGPTLAKNIQYF

V gene: TRBV6-1
J gene: TRBJ2-3
clone size: .
D gene: .
CDR3 DNA: TGTGCCAGCAGTGAAGACCAAGGGACAGATACGCAGTATTTT
CDR3 protein: CASSEDQGTDTQYF

V gene: TRBV6-5
J gene: TRBJ2-7
clone size: .
D gene: .
CDR3 DNA: TGTGCCAGCGGAAGGATGACGGGACCAGGGATCGGCCAGTACTTC
CDR3 protein: CASGRMTGPGIGQYF

V gene: TRBV9
J gene: TRBJ2-2
clone size: .
D gene: TRBD2
CDR3 DNA: TGTGCCAGCAGCGTAGCTACGGGAGGCACCGGGGAGCTGTTTTTT
CDR3 protein: CASSVATGGTGELFF

V gene: TRBV27
J gene: TRBJ2-7
clone size: .
D gene: .
CDR3 DNA: TGTGCCAGCAGTTTCTTCCCTCAGGGAGGCGAGCAGTACTTC
CDR3 protein: CASSFFPQGGEQYF

V gene: TRBV5-6
J gene: TRBJ2-3
clone size: few
D gene: .
CDR3 DNA: TGTGCCAGCAGCTTTTGGGGGGTTGCAGATACGCAGTATTTT
CDR3 protein: CASSFWGVADTQYF

V gene: TRBV7-6
J gene: TRBJ2-5
clone size: .
D gene: .
CDR3 DNA: TGTGCCAGCAGCTCGCAAGAGACCCAGTACTTC
CDR3 protein: CASSSQETQYF

V gene: TRBV6-1
J gene: TRBJ1-4
clone size: .
D gene: .
CDR3 DNA: TGTGCCAGCAGTGGGACTGGAGGGAACGAAAAACTGTTTTTT
CDR3 protein: CASSGTGGNEKLFF